This record concerns one TCR beta chain sequence. The sample originates from a study of cytomegalovirus exposure and HLA in healthy donors. Germline values: CDR1 SGHRS, CDR2 YFSETQ. The CDR3 is 15 residues long. The V and J ends lost 0 bases and 6 bases respectively, with 12 bases between them. A multiplex PCR was run with 60 Vbeta primers and 13 Jbeta primers. Using immunoSEQ multiplex PCR, the repertoire was profiled, and TCRdb retains in-frame clones only, with some absent. The repertoire consists of 150,000 to 200,000 clones, with around 85% occurring once and the leading ten covering about 1.7%. Sample: PBMCs. The V and J genes are TRBV5-1 and TRBJ2-2; possibly TRBD1 for D (6 bases). The sequence was obtained from a man between 18 and 29 years old in good health and CMV-seronegative. The CDR3 protein is CASSLGGQSPGELFF. CDR3 coding DNA: TGCGCCAGCAGCTTGGGGGGGCAGTCACCCGGGGAGCTGTTTTTT.